The 20 T cell receptor beta chains below come from one sample, sequenced in a study of T-cell memory formation after mild COVID-19. TCRdb analysed the 5' RACE reads with MiXCR anew, one entry per CDR3 protein. The sample lists approximately 180,000 distinct CDR3 sequences, 16% seen once, with roughly 1.9% in the top ten. The sample comprised PBMCs or a T cell subset sorted from them (not recorded which). The source is an adult woman who had mild COVID-19 (a few samples of this study predate the infection). Cell type and time point are not known.

The sample holds a few counts of this clonotype. V gene TRBV6-5 combines with J gene TRBJ2-3; perhaps TRBD2 as D (5 bases). The CDR3 totals 16 residues. Germline CDR1 and CDR2: MNHEY and SVGAGI. Trimming removed 5 bases from V and 0 bases from J, with 15 bases in between. CDR3 sequence reads: CASSPRVAPSTDTQYF. The CDR3 DNA reads as TGTGCCAGCAGTCCTCGGGTAGCGCCTAGCACAGATACGCAGTATTTT.

This CDR3 is CASSLDPRGGYTF. The CDR3 nucleotides read TGTGCCAGCAGCTTAGATCCCCGGGGCGGCTACACCTTC. V usage is TRBV11-2 and J usage is TRBJ1-2, with D possibly TRBD1 on 5 matching bases. This CDR3 comprises 13 residues. Trimming removed 0 bases at V and 8 bases at J, with 10 bases between. Germline V gene data show CDR1 as SGHAT and CDR2 as FQNNGV.

This clonotype was found a few times. J is TRBJ1-2 and V is TRBV12-3 or TRBV12-4, with a weak D call TRBD1 (5 bases). The CDR3 runs 13 residues. The germline V and J ends were trimmed by 2 bases and 4 bases, with 8 bases remaining between them. CDR3 DNA: TGTGCCAGCAGTTTACAGGGCGGCTATGGCTACACCTTC. Residues: CASSLQGGYGYTF.

The chain employs TRBV5-1 and TRBJ1-6; D uncertain. The CDR3 runs to 14 residues. From germline, CDR1 is SGHRS and CDR2 YFSETQ. Trimming pared 1 base from V and 3 bases from J, leaving 5 bases between. The CDR3 region is CASSLRVYNSPLHF. The CDR3 nucleotides are TGCGCCAGCAGCTTGCGGGTCTATAATTCACCCCTCCACTTT. Full variable domain (remainder filled in from reference TRBV5-1 and TRBJ1-6): KAGVTQTPRYLIKTRGQQVTLSCSPISGHRSVSWYQQTPGQGLQFLFEYFSETQRNKGNFPGRFSGRQFSNSRSEMNVSTLELGDSALYLCASSLRVYNSPLHFGNGTRLTVT.

The CDR3 bases are TGCGCCAGCAGCTTAGGGTACAGGGCGAACACTGAAGCTTTCTTT. This codes for CASSLGYRANTEAFF. The V gene is TRBV5-1, the J gene TRBJ1-1, with D perhaps matching TRBD1 (6 bases). V shed 2 bases and J shed 1 base, with 12 bases lying between them. This CDR3 has 15 residues. Germline CDR1 reads SGHRS; CDR2 reads YFSETQ.

This chain uses TRBV30 with TRBJ2-5, with D perhaps being TRBD1 or TRBD2 (6 bases each). CDR3 size: 14 residues. The V gene lost 4 bases and the J gene lost 1 base, with 13 bases spanning the gap. Germline CDR1 and CDR2: GTSNPN and SVGIG (reference sequence). CDR3 nucleotides: TGTGCCTGGAACCCGGGGGCCCTCCAAGAGACCCAGTACTTC. This translates into CAWNPGALQETQYF.

The rearrangement joins TRBV20-1 to TRBJ1-2, with a tentative D call TRBD1 (5 bases). The CDR3 length is 12 residues. CDR1 and CDR2 from the germline V gene are DFQATT and SNEGSKA (reference sequence). V lost 4 bases and J 8 bases, leaving 14 bases between the germline ends. CDR3 DNA sequence: TGCAGTGCTAAAGCGCAGGGCTTGGGCTACACCTTC. Translated: CSAKAQGLGYTF.

In its sample, this clonotype was seen a few times. The chain links TRBV5-1 to TRBJ2-6; 8 nucleotides align to TRBD1. This CDR3 is 16 amino acids long. The V gene end was trimmed by 5 bases and the J gene end by 4 bases; junction bases not matched to a gene: 8. Germline assignment: CDR1 SGHRS and CDR2 YFSETQ. The CDR3 sequence is CASSLTGVHGANVLTF. In DNA, the CDR3 is TGCGCCAGCAGTTTGACAGGGGTTCACGGGGCCAACGTCCTGACTTTC.

Here the CDR3 reads CASSLSGPSYEQYF. The DNA for the CDR3 is TGCGCCAGCAGCTTGTCAGGGCCCTCCTACGAGCAGTACTTC. V usage is TRBV5-1 and J usage is TRBJ2-7; weak D call: TRBD1 (5 bases). V lost 1 base, J lost 0 bases, and 8 bases lay in between. The CDR3 consists of 14 residues. CDR1 is SGHRS and CDR2 is YFSETQ in the germline V gene.

This clonotype was counted only a few times. The chain carries TRBV6-2 or TRBV6-3 and TRBJ2-6; TRBD2 agrees at 13 bases. CDR3 size: 17 residues. Unmatched junction bases numbered 5, after V lost 5 bases and J lost 4 bases. The germline gives CDR1 MNHEY, CDR2 SVGEGT. The CDR3 DNA reads TGTGCCAGCAGTCGGACTAGCGGGAGCTCCGGGGCCAACGTCCTGACTTTC. As protein: CASSRTSGSSGANVLTF.

The table lists this clonotype with a few counts. The chain combines TRBV3-1 with TRBJ2-5, with a possible D match to TRBD2 (5 bases). The CDR3 consists of 15 residues. With 5 bases removed from V and 1 base from J, the gap between germline ends came to 14 bases. Looked up from germline, CDR1 is LGHDT and CDR2 is YNNKEL (reference sequence). The CDR3 DNA reads as TGTGCCAGCAGCTTCAGGAAAAGCGGCCAAGAGACCCAGTACTTC. Residues: CASSFRKSGQETQYF.

The genes are TRBV12-3 or TRBV12-4 and TRBJ1-6; 7 nucleotides agree with TRBD1. V trimming: 6 bases; J trimming: 0 bases; junction bases outside the gene matches: 2. The CDR3 sequence is 15 residues long. CDR3 sequence: CASRTGSSYNSPLHF. For the CDR3, the DNA is TGTGCCAGCAGGACAGGGAGCTCCTATAATTCACCCCTCCACTTT.

This chain connects TRBV6-5 to TRBJ1-3; a weak D match, TRBD1 (5 bases). The V and J ends lost 0 bases and 2 bases respectively, with 11 bases between them. This CDR3 spans 16 amino acids. Per germline, CDR1 MNHEY and CDR2 SVGAGI. The CDR3 nucleotides are TGTGCCAGCAGTTACTCGGGGGGTCTTCCTGGAAACACCATATATTTT. Encoded protein: CASSYSGGLPGNTIYF.

This rearrangement joins TRBV6-5 to TRBJ2-1, with D perhaps TRBD1 (5 bases). The V and J ends lost 6 bases and 2 bases respectively, with 8 bases between them. The CDR3 has 13 amino acids. Germline CDR1 and CDR2: MNHEY and SVGAGI. The CDR3 region has the DNA TGTGCCAGCAGAAAACAGGCCTACAATGAGCAGTTCTTC. This sequence encodes CASRKQAYNEQFF.

V is TRBV9 and J is TRBJ2-3; D unclear. This CDR3 is 13 amino acids long. The ends were cut back, 3 bases at V and 3 bases at J, with 8 bases in the middle. Germline CDR1 reads SGDLS; CDR2 reads YYNGEE. The chain's CDR3 is CASSDSLTDTQYF. CDR3 in DNA: TGTGCCAGCAGCGATAGTTTGACAGATACGCAGTATTTT. Together with reference TRBV9 and TRBJ2-3, the CDR3 gives the full variable domain: DSGVTQTPKHLITATGQRVTLRCSPRSGDLSVYWYQQSLDQGLQFLIQYYNGEERAKGNILERFSAQQFPDLHSELNLSSLELGDSALYFCASSDSLTDTQYFGPGTRLTVL.

The J gene is TRBJ2-7, the V gene TRBV5-6; no clear D. Between the trimmed V and J ends, which lost 4 bases and 11 bases, there was a span of 7 bases. In germline, CDR1 is SGHDT, CDR2 YYEEEE. CDR3 size: 9 residues. This chain's CDR3 is CASSRREYF. The CDR3, as DNA: TGTGCCAGCAGCAGAAGGGAGTACTTC.

The rearrangement joins TRBV5-1 to TRBJ1-3; the D is unclear. CDR1 and CDR2 (germline): SGHRS, YFSETQ. This CDR3 is 17 amino acids long. Trimming left V 0 bases short and J 0 bases short, with 13 bases between. The CDR3 loop reads CASSLGPVSTSGNTIYF. In DNA, the CDR3 is TGCGCCAGCAGCTTGGGGCCCGTGAGCACCTCTGGAAACACCATATATTTT.

The chain couples TRBV7-2 to TRBJ2-5, with 7 bases aligning to TRBD2. The germline CDR1 and CDR2 sequences are SGHTA and FQGNSA. This CDR3 is built from 14 residues. After removal of 5 bases from V and 5 bases from J, the junction contained 8 bases not matched to a gene. Here the CDR3 reads CASSKDPGGETQYF. CDR3 sequence (DNA): TGTGCCAGCAGCAAAGACCCCGGGGGGGAGACCCAGTACTTC.

This clonotype was observed a few times. V usage is TRBV21-1 and J usage is TRBJ2-5; the table's TRBD1 call for D was not verified on the DNA. TRBV21-1 is described as a pseudogene. The CDR3 spans 16 residues. Written as DNA, the CDR3 is TGTGCCAGCAGCATAGTCACCAGGGGTTGTGGGGAGACCCAGTACTTC. This gives the protein CASSIVTRGCGETQYF.

V and J are TRBV20-1 and TRBJ2-5; 14 bases agree with TRBD2. The V segment lost 6 bases and the J segment 5 bases; nucleotides outside the gene matches: 8. CDR1 and CDR2 from the germline V gene are DFQATT and SNEGSKA (reference sequence). The CDR3 loop spans 15 amino acids. CDR3 loop: CSALGTSGGLETQYF. The CDR3 nucleotides are TGCAGTGCCCTAGGGACTAGCGGGGGCCTTGAGACCCAGTACTTC.